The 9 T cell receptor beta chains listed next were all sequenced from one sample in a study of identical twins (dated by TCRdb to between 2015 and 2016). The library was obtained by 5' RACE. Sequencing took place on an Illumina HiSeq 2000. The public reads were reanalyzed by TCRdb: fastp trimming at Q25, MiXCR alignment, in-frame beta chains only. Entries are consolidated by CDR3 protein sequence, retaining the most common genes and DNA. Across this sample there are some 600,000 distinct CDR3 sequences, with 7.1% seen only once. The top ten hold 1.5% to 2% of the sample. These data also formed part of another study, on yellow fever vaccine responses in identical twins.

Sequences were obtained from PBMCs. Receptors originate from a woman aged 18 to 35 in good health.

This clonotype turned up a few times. CDR3 nucleotides: TGTGCCAGCAGTTTCTCAAGGAGTTTGGTAGAGACCCAGTACTTC. It specifies CASSFSRSLVETQYF. The chain uses TRBV12-3 or TRBV12-4 and TRBJ2-5; no reliable D call. The V gene lost 3 bases and the J gene lost 4 bases, with 15 bases spanning the gap. This CDR3 contains 15 residues.

CDR3 nucleotide sequence: TGCAGTGCTACGCGGGACAACACAGATACGCAGTATTTT. Amino acid sequence: CSATRDNTDTQYF. The chain joins TRBV20-1 to TRBJ2-3, with D perhaps given as TRBD1 or TRBD2 (6 bases each). V gave up 4 bases and J gave up 2 bases, with 10 bases separating them. This CDR3 spans 13 amino acids. The germline V gene has CDR1 DFQATT and CDR2 SNEGSKA (reference sequence).

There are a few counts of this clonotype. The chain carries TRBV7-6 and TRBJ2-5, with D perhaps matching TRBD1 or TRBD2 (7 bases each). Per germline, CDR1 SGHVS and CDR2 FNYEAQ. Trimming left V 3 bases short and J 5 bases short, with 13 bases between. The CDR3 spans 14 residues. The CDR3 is CASSFGEGQETQYF. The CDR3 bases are TGTGCCAGCAGCTTTGGGGAGGGACAGGAGACCCAGTACTTC.

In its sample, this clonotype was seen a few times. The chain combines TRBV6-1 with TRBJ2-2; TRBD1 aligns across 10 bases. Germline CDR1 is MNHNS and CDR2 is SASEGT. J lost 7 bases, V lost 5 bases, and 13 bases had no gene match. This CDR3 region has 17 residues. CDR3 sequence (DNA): TGTGCCAGCAGTCGATTCCCGACAGGGGGCGACGGCGGGGAGCTGTTTTTT. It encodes CASSRFPTGGDGGELFF.

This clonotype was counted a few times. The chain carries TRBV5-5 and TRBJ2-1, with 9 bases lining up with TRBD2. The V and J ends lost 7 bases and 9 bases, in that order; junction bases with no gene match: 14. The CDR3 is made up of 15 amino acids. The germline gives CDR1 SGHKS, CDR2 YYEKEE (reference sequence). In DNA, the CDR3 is TGTGCCAGCTCCGTTTCCGTGCTAGCGGGAATTGAGCAGTTCTTC. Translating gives CASSVSVLAGIEQFF.

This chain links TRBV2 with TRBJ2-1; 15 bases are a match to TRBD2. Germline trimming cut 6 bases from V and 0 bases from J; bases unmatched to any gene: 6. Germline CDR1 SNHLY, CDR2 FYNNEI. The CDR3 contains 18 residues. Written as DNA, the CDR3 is TGTGCCAGCAGACCCGGACTAGCGGGGGGGAGCTCCTACAATGAGCAGTTCTTC. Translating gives CASRPGLAGGSSYNEQFF.

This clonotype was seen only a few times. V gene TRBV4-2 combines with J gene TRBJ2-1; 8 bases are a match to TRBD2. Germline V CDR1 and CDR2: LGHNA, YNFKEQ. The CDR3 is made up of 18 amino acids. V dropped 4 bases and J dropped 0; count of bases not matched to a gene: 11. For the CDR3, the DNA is TGTGCCAGCAGCCCAAAGTTAGCGGGGCTAATCTCCTACAATGAGCAGTTCTTC. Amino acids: CASSPKLAGLISYNEQFF.

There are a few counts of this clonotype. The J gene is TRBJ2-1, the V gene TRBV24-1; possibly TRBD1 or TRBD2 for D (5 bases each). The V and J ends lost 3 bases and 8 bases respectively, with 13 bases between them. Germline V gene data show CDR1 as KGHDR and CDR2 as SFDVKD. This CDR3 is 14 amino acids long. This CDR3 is CATSDAGALDEQFF. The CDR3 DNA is TGTGCCACCAGTGATGCCGGGGCCCTCGATGAGCAGTTCTTC.

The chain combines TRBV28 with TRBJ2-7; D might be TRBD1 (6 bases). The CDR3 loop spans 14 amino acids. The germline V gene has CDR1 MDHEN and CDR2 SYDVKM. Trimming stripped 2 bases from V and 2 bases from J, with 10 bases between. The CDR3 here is CASSLGDITYEQYF. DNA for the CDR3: TGTGCCAGCAGTTTAGGGGACATAACCTACGAGCAGTACTTC.